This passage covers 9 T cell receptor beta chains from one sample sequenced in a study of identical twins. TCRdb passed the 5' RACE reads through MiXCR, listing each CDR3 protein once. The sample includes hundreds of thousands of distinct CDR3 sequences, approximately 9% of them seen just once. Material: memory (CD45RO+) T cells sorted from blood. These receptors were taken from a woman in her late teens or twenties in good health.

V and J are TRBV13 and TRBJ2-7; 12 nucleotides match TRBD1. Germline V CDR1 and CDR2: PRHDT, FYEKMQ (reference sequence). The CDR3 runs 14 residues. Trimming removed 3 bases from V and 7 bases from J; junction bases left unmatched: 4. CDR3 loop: CASSFGDRGHEQYF. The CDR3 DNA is TGTGCCAGCAGCTTCGGGGACAGGGGGCATGAGCAGTACTTC.

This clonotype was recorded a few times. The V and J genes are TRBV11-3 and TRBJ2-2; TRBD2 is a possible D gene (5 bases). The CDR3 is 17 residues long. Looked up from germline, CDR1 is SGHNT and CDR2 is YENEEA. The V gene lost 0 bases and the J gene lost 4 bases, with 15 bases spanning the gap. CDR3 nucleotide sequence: TGTGCCAGCAGCTTAGATCTGGCAGGACTCGCCACCGGGGAGCTGTTTTTT. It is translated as CASSLDLAGLATGELFF.

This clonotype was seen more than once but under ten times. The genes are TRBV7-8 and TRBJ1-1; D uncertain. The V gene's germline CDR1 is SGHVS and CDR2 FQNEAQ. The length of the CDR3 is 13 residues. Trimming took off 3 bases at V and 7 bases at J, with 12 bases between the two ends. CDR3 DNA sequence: TGTGCCAGCAGCTTCTTGAACGGCGATGAAGCTTTCTTT. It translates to CASSFLNGDEAFF.

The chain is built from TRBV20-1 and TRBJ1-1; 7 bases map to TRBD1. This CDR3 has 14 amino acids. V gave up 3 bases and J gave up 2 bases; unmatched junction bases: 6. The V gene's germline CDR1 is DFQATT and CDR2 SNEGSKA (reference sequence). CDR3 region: CSARTRQGNTEAFF. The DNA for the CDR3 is TGCAGTGCTAGGACCCGACAGGGAAACACTGAAGCTTTCTTT.

The CDR3 DNA sequence: TGTGCCAGCAGTTATAAGGGCCTCATGAACACCGGGGAGCTGTTTTTT. It yields the protein CASSYKGLMNTGELFF. The chain is built from TRBV27 and TRBJ2-2; D not resolved. V lost 4 bases and J lost 1, with 13 bases in between. The CDR3 contains 16 residues. The germline gives CDR1 MNHEY, CDR2 SMNVEV (reference sequence).

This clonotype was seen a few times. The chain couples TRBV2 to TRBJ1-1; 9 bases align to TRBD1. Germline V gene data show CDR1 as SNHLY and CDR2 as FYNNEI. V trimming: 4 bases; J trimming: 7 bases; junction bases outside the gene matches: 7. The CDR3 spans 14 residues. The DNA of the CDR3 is TGTGCCAGCAGTGGACAGGGGGTCCTCATTGAAGCTTTCTTT. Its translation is CASSGQGVLIEAFF.

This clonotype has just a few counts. The CDR3 is CASTGVERLGSPLHF. The CDR3 DNA is TGTGCCAGCACCGGGGTTGAGAGATTGGGTTCACCCCTCCACTTT. The rearrangement joins TRBV6-4 to TRBJ1-6, with D uncertain. V was clipped by 7 bases and J by 9 bases, with 19 bases between them. Germline V CDR1 and CDR2: MRHNA, SNTAGT. The CDR3 length is 15 residues.

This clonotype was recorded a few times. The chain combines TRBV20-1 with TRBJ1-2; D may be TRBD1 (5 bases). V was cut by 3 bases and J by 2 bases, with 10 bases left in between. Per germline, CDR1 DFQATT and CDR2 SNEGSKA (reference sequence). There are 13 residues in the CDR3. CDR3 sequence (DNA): TGCAGTGCTAGCGGGGAGGGGAACTATGGCTACACCTTC. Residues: CSASGEGNYGYTF.

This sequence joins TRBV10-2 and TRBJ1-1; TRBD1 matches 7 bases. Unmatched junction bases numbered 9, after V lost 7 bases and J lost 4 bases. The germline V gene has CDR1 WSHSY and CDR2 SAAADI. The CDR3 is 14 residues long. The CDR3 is CASKGVQGSTEAFF. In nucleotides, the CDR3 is TGCGCCAGCAAGGGTGTACAGGGGAGCACTGAAGCTTTCTTT.